This entry describes one TCR beta chain. Antigen: not known. 5' RACE with UMI labels generated the TRB cDNA libraries. TCRdb re-called the 5' RACE reads and shows each CDR3 protein once, DNA omitted. The sample table includes 45,000 to 60,000 distinct CDR3 sequences. The data derive from a study of CXCR3-negative and CXCR3-positive naive CD8 T cells. Study conclusions and caveats: More hydrophobic TRB CDR3s occurred in CXCR3-positive than in CXCR3-negative naive cells.

The CDR3 is made up of 13 amino acids. The germline gives CDR1 MRHNA, CDR2 SNTAGT. The specimen was naive CXCR3- CD8+ T cells from blood. Subset of the sample: CD45RO-CCR7+CD27+CD95- naive CD8+ T cells lacking CXCR3 (TNR3-). The chain employs TRBV6-4 and TRBJ2-1; as DNA is missing, the TRBD1 call by TCRdb cannot be tested. This TCR came from a human donor in good health. Some clones in this sample may be carry-over from other donors' samples. This chain's CDR3 is CASREPNQGEQFF.